The rows below give T cell receptor beta chains drawn from one sample of a study of cytomegalovirus exposure and HLA in healthy donors. Generated by immunoSEQ multiplex PCR, the TCRdb table keeps only in-frame clones and is missing some. The sample gives about 90,000 clones, roughly 70% of which show up once; under 2.5% is in the top ten. The sequenced sample was PBMCs. The receptors come from a man younger than 40 in good health and CMV-seronegative. Each CDR3 is given with its conserved first and last residue. The order of the fields is V gene, J gene, clone size, D gene, CDR3 protein, CDR3 DNA. D genes are given only for firm matches. Only some rows state a clone size, as once, few, many or a class for expanded clones.

V: TRBV5-1; J: TRBJ2-1; size: few; D: NA; CDR3: CASSLGQIYNEQFF; DNA: TGCGCCAGCAGCTTGGGGCAAATCTACAATGAGCAGTTCTTC
V: TRBV28; J: TRBJ1-2; size: NA; D: TRBD1; CDR3: CAIWRGQDYGYTF; DNA: TGTGCCATCTGGAGGGGGCAGGACTATGGCTACACCTTC
V: TRBV6-1; J: TRBJ1-1; size: NA; D: TRBD1; CDR3: CASRGTGVGTEAFF; DNA: TGTGCCAGCAGAGGGACAGGCGTGGGCACTGAAGCTTTCTTT
V: TRBV6-5; J: TRBJ1-1; size: once; D: NA; CDR3: CASSFNSLRSEAFF; DNA: TGTGCCAGCAGTTTCAACAGTCTACGATCGGAAGCTTTCTTT
V: TRBV27; J: TRBJ1-5; size: NA; D: NA; CDR3: CASSPLTADGETQPQHF; DNA: TGTGCCAGCAGTCCATTAACTGCAGACGGGGAGACTCAGCCCCAGCATTTT
V: TRBV7-8; J: TRBJ2-7; size: NA; D: NA; CDR3: CASSTISGGSYEQYF; DNA: TGTGCCAGCAGCACGATCAGTGGTGGCTCCTACGAGCAGTACTTC
V: TRBV5-3; J: TRBJ1-2; size: NA; D: NA; CDR3: CARSSKDSFEVDGYTF; DNA: TGTGCCAGAAGCTCTAAAGACAGTTTTGAAGTCGATGGCTACACCTTC
V: TRBV7-6; J: TRBJ1-5; size: NA; D: TRBD1; CDR3: CASSFDRGYGQPQHF; DNA: TGTGCCAGCAGCTTTGACAGGGGATACGGTCAGCCCCAGCATTTT
V: TRBV10-3; J: TRBJ2-2; size: NA; D: TRBD2; CDR3: CAIDPSGRGHRELFF; DNA: TGTGCCATCGACCCCTCGGGGAGGGGCCACCGGGAGCTGTTTTTT
V: TRBV11-2; J: TRBJ2-7; size: NA; D: NA; CDR3: CASSRASNEQYF; DNA: TGTGCCAGCAGCCGAGCGTCTAACGAGCAGTACTTC
V: TRBV4-1; J: TRBJ2-7; size: NA; D: NA; CDR3: CASSQGFDKSYEQYF; DNA: TGCGCCAGCAGCCAAGGTTTCGACAAATCCTACGAGCAGTACTTC
V: TRBV5-4; J: TRBJ2-7; size: NA; D: NA; CDR3: CASSLDPTGDYEQYF; DNA: TGTGCCAGCAGCTTAGACCCGACAGGAGATTACGAGCAGTACTTC
V: TRBV19; J: TRBJ1-1; size: NA; D: TRBD1; CDR3: CASSIAQDREAFF; DNA: TGTGCCAGTAGTATAGCCCAGGACAGGGAAGCTTTCTTT
V: TRBV5-1; J: TRBJ1-2; size: NA; D: TRBD1; CDR3: CASSLAIGQGYGYTF; DNA: TGCGCCAGCAGCTTGGCCATTGGACAGGGCTATGGCTACACCTTC
V: TRBV6-1; J: TRBJ2-7; size: NA; D: TRBD2; CDR3: CASSEGLAVYEQYF; DNA: TGTGCCAGCAGTGAAGGGCTAGCGGTTTACGAGCAGTACTTC
V: TRBV5-1; J: TRBJ2-2; size: NA; D: TRBD2; CDR3: CASSLRLAGGFTGELFF; DNA: TGCGCCAGCAGCTTGAGACTAGCGGGGGGCTTCACCGGGGAGCTGTTTTTT
V: TRBV6-5; J: TRBJ1-2; size: NA; D: TRBD1; CDR3: CASRKTGTNYGYTF; DNA: TGTGCCAGCAGAAAGACAGGGACTAACTATGGCTACACCTTC
V: TRBV4-1; J: TRBJ2-7; size: few; D: TRBD2; CDR3: CASSPRVQRASGGYEQYF; DNA: TGCGCCAGCAGCCCGAGGGTCCAGAGGGCTAGCGGGGGCTACGAGCAGTACTTC